This T cell receptor beta chain was identified during a study of blood T cell repertoires in COVID-19. Some clones are missing from TCRdb's copy, which holds only in-frame ones; the method was immunoSEQ multiplex PCR. The repertoire holds about 120,000 clones, with about 91% as singletons. The sample holds one count of this clone. Germline and junction disagree at one end, which may indicate a read error. The length of the CDR3 is 13 residues. CDR1 is SGHDT and CDR2 is YYEEEE in the germline V gene. Sequencing input: peripheral blood. The chain couples TRBV5-6 to TRBJ1-3; the D gene is possibly TRBD1 (6 bases). The TCR was taken from a man over 45 with acute or convalescent COVID-19. The CDR3 DNA is TGTGCCAGCGCCGTAGGGGGACGAAACTCCATATATTTT. Translated: CASAVGGRNSIYF.